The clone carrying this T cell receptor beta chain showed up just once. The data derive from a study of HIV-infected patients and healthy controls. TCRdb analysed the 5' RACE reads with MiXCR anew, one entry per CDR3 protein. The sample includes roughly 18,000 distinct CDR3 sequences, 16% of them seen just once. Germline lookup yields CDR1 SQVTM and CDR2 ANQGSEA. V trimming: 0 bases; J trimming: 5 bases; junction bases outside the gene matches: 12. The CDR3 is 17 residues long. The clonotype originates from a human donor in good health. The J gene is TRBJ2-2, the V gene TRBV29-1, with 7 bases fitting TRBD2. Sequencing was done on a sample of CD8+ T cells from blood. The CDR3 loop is CSVEDPQMRERTGELFF. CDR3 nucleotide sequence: TGCAGCGTTGAAGACCCCCAAATGCGGGAGAGGACCGGGGAGCTGTTTTTT.